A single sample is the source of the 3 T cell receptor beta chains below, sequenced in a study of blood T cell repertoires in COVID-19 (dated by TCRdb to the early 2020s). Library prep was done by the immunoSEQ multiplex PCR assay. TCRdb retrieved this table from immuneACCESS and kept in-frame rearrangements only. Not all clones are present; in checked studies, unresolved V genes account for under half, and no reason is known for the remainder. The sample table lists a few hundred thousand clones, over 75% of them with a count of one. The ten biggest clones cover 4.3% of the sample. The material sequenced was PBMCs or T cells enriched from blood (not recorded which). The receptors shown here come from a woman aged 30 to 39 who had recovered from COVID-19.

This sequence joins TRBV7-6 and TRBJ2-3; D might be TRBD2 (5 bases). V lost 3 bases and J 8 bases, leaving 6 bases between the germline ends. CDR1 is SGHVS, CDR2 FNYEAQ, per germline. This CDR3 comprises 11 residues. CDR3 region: CASSFEGTQYF. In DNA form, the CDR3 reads TGTGCCAGCAGCTTCGAGGGTACGCAGTATTTT.

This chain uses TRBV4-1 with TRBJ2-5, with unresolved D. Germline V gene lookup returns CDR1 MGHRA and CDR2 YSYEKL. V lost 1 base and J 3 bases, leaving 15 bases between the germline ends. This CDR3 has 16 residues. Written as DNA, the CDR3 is TGCGCCAGCAGCCAAGGTCTGAGGCGGTACGAAGAGACCCAGTACTTC. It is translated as CASSQGLRRYEETQYF.

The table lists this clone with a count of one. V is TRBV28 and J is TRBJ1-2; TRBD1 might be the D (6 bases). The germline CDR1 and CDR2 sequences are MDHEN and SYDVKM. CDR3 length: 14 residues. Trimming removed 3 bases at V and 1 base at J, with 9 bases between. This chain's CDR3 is CASSFVGGNYGYTF. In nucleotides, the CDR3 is TGTGCCAGCAGTTTCGTAGGGGGTAACTATGGCTACACCTTC.